Reported below is one T cell receptor beta chain. This record belongs to a study of blood T cell repertoires in COVID-19. Study details: The analysed material was cDNA or gDNA that came from T cells, B-cell-depleted T cells, or PBMCs.

CDR1 and CDR2 from the germline V gene are LGHDT and YNNKEL (reference sequence). The CDR3 consists of 17 residues. V was clipped by 4 bases and J by 10 bases, with 27 bases between them. Original processing methods: Reference gene primers were amplified, and this amplification served to estimate nucleated cell counts. The protocol was immunoSEQ multiplex PCR, while the TCRdb copy is restricted to in-frame clones and leaves out a portion. That table is the source of V, J and clone size, and D and trimming were worked out from the DNA. This table has some 240,000 clones, about 87% appearing once. Material: peripheral blood. The receptor was derived from a woman in her seventies with COVID-19, enrolled during active disease. The gene calls are TRBV3-1 (or the pseudogene TRBV3-2) and TRBJ2-3; possible D gene TRBD2, 7 bases. CDR3 loop: CASSPPTGLGGLGSQYF. The CDR3, as DNA: TGTGCCAGCAGCCCTCCTACAGGACTAGGGGGTTTGGGATCGCAGTATTTT.